This T cell receptor beta chain was identified in a study of cytomegalovirus exposure and HLA in healthy donors. Study-wide results and limits: The presence/absence work took it that sequencing depth was about the same across donors. TCR beta chains numbering more than 150 were designated cytomegalovirus-associated. As a later analysis showed, a missense DCLRE1C variant was linked to trimming of TCR beta V- and J-genes. In a later analysis, compared with equally common non-associated chains, HLA-associated beta chains were more expanded.

To note about this clone: Its target is not known.

PCR was performed using 60 Vbeta and 13 Jbeta primers. TCRdb keeps only in-frame clones here, not all; method: immunoSEQ multiplex PCR. The repertoire includes approximately 130,000 clones, over 75% of them detected once, and around 1.4% sits in the top ten. Germline values: CDR1 MRHNA, CDR2 SNTAGT. There are 15 residues in the CDR3. Trimming at V came to 6 bases and at J to 14 bases, leaving 14 bases not matched to a gene. The sample was PBMCs. The receptor's source is a woman aged 18-29 years in good health and CMV-seronegative. The rearrangement uses TRBV6-4 and TRBJ1-4, with 11 bases aligning to TRBD1. The CDR3 is CASREGGGQGAALFF. The CDR3 DNA sequence: TGTGCCAGCAGGGAAGGGGGAGGACAGGGGGCGGCCCTGTTTTTT.